A selection of T cell receptor beta chains follows, all from one sample in a study of breast tumors, draining lymph nodes, adjacent tissues. TCRdb re-derived calls from the multiplex PCR reads in MiXCR, one entry per CDR3 protein. The table lists 90,000 to 120,000 distinct CDR3 sequences, roughly 20% of them singletons, with 1% to 1.5% in the top ten. The sequenced sample was axillary lymph node tissue. These receptors originate from a female donor with breast cancer. Some clones in this sample may be carry-over from other donors' samples. The CDR3 runs from the conserved cysteine through the conserved F or W. D genes are given only for firm matches. Clone size is shown for a subset of rows, as once, few, many or a class of expanded clone.

many TRBD2 TRBJ2-3 TRBV12-3/TRBV12-4 TGTGCCAGCACCCTGGAGCGGGGTGCAGATACGCAGTATTTT CASTLERGADTQYF
many NA TRBJ2-1 TRBV19 TGTGCCAGTAGTATCGACGGATGGGGTGGGAATGAGCAGTTCTTC CASSIDGWGGNEQFF
many NA TRBJ1-2 TRBV6-5 TGTGCCAGCAGTTACTCGGGGATTGGCTACACCTTC CASSYSGIGYTF
many NA TRBJ1-4 TRBV5-1 TGCGCCAGCAGCTGGGGGGATAATGAAAAACTGTTTTTT CASSWGDNEKLFF
NA NA TRBJ2-7 TRBV6-1 TGTGCCACCCAGACTCTACAGGGCCTTTCGTACGAGCAGTACTTC CATQTLQGLSYEQYF
many TRBD1 TRBJ2-1 TRBV5-1 TGCGCCAGCAGCCCGACGCAGGGGGTCACCTACAATGAGCAGTTCTTC CASSPTQGVTYNEQFF
many NA TRBJ2-2 TRBV4-1 TGCGCCAGCAGCAAGGGACTCGCCTATGTCACCGGGGAGCTGTTTTTT CASSKGLAYVTGELFF
many TRBD2 TRBJ2-5 TRBV5-1 TGCGCCAGCAGCAGAGCGGGAGAGGGAGAGACCCAGTACTTC CASSRAGEGETQYF
many TRBD1 TRBJ1-5 TRBV10-3 TGTGCCATCAGCAGGACAGGGGGCAATCAGCCCCAGCATTTT CAISRTGGNQPQHF
many TRBD1 TRBJ2-3 TRBV13 TGTGCCAGCAGCCCCCGGACAGGATTCACAGATACGCAGTATTTT CASSPRTGFTDTQYF
few NA TRBJ1-2 TRBV28 TGTGCCAGCAGCCGCTATGGCTACACCTTC CASSRYGYTF
many NA TRBJ2-5 TRBV6-4 TGTGCCAGCAGTGACCGCAGGGAAGAAGGAGAGACCCAGTACTTC CASSDRREEGETQYF
many NA TRBJ1-2 TRBV7-9 TGTGCCAGCAGTCGGGAAAACTCCTATGGCTACACCTTC CASSRENSYGYTF
many NA TRBJ2-7 TRBV4-1 TGCGCCAGCAGCCAAGATTTCGTAGCAGTCTCCTACGAGCAGTACTTC CASSQDFVAVSYEQYF
many NA TRBJ1-2 TRBV10-2 TGCGCCAGCAGTGAGGGGAGAGGCTACACCTTC CASSEGRGYTF
many TRBD2 TRBJ2-5 TRBV6-5 TGTGCCAGCAGTTACTCGGCGGGGGATCTCCAAGAGACCCAGTACTTC CASSYSAGDLQETQYF
NA NA TRBJ2-1 TRBV15 TGTGCCACCAGCAGAGATAGGGGGATAAACAATGAGCAGTTCTTC CATSRDRGINNEQFF
many TRBD2 TRBJ2-1 TRBV5-1 TGCGCCAGCAGCTTGGCTAGCGGGAGGCCTAACAATGAGCAGTTCTTC CASSLASGRPNNEQFF
few TRBD1 TRBJ1-2 TRBV28 TGTGCCAGCAGTTTATGGACAGGGGGGAACTATGGCTACACCTTC CASSLWTGGNYGYTF
few NA TRBJ2-1 TRBV4-1 TGCGCCAGCAGCCAAGATGTAGATGGACCAAAGCAGTTCTTC CASSQDVDGPKQFF
many TRBD2 TRBJ2-1 TRBV20-1 TGCAGTGCCAGGGACTACGGGGATGAGCAGTTCTTC CSARDYGDEQFF
NA NA TRBJ1-2 TRBV15 TGTGCCACCAGCAGAGAACAGGTTACCTATGGCTACACCTTC CATSREQVTYGYTF
few TRBD1 TRBJ1-2 TRBV27 TGTGCCAGCAGAGGGGGCAAAAACTATGGCTACACCTTC CASRGGKNYGYTF
many NA TRBJ1-3 TRBV9 TGTGCCAGCAGCACGGATTCAGGCCGCTCTGGAAACACCATATATTTT CASSTDSGRSGNTIYF
once NA TRBJ2-1 TRBV28 TGTGCCAGCAGCCCCTTAGCCCTACTAGAGGAGGAGCAGTTCTTC CASSPLALLEEEQFF
NA NA TRBJ1-1 TRBV5-1 TGCGCCAGCAGCTTGAACAGGGCGGGAACTGAAGCTTTCTTT CASSLNRAGTEAFF
once NA TRBJ1-5 TRBV28 TGTGCCAGCAGTCCGGCACACAGCCCCCAGCATTTT CASSPAHSPQHF
many TRBD2 TRBJ2-2 TRBV6-1 TGTGCCAGCAGTGAACTAGCGGGGAACACCGGGGAGCTGTTTTTT CASSELAGNTGELFF
many NA TRBJ2-7 TRBV5-4 TGTGCCAGCAGCTTGGGACTAGACTCTTACGAGCAGTACTTC CASSLGLDSYEQYF
NA TRBD1 TRBJ1-6 TRBV27 TGTGCCAGCAGTTTAAACCAGTTCAACAGGGGGCGGGGGATAATTCAGACCCTCCACTTT CASSLNQFNRGRGIIQTLHF
many NA TRBJ2-1 TRBV25-1 TGTGCCAGCAGTGAATGGCAGGACAATGAGCAGTTCTTC CASSEWQDNEQFF
few TRBD1 TRBJ2-5 TRBV6-2/TRBV6-3 TGTGCCAGCAGCTCTAAAAACAGGGGCCAAGAGACCCAGTACTTC CASSSKNRGQETQYF
NA TRBD2 TRBJ2-1 TRBV9 TGTGCCAGCAGCGTAGATCAGCGGGAGGGTTACAATGAGCAGTTCTTC CASSVDQREGYNEQFF
many NA TRBJ2-3 TRBV5-1 TGCGCCAGCAGCTTGTCGGGGGCTAGCACAGATACGCAGTATTTT CASSLSGASTDTQYF
once NA TRBJ2-4 TRBV5-4 TGTGCCAGCAGCTTGGCCCAGGGGTTTGGCGAAAACATTCAGTACTTC CASSLAQGFGENIQYF
many TRBD1 TRBJ1-5 TRBV20-1 TGCAGTGCTAGAGATGGGACAGGGCACAATCAGCCCCAGCATTTT CSARDGTGHNQPQHF
few TRBD1 TRBJ1-3 TRBV6-1 TGTGCCAGCACCAGAAGGACAGGACGAAACACCATATATTTT CASTRRTGRNTIYF
many NA TRBJ2-6 TRBV10-3 TGTGCCATCAGTACGACCCTAATCGGGGCCAACGTCCTGACTTTC CAISTTLIGANVLTF
NA TRBD2 TRBJ2-2 TRBV27 TGTGCCAGCAGTTTAAGCGCGGGGGGGGCCGGGGAGCTGTTTTTT CASSLSAGGAGELFF
many NA TRBJ1-6 TRBV10-3 TGTGCCATCAGTGAGTCGTTCGGGGGTTCACCCCTCCACTTT CAISESFGGSPLHF
many NA TRBJ2-5 TRBV11-1 TGTGCCAGCAGCTTCGGCGAGACCCAGTACTTC CASSFGETQYF
NA NA TRBJ1-1 TRBV7-6 TGTGCCAGCAGCGGAGATGTCAACACTGAAGCTTTCTTT CASSGDVNTEAFF
many TRBD2 TRBJ2-7 TRBV6-1 TGTGCCAGCAGTGAACACAGCGGGGGGTACGAGCAGTACTTC CASSEHSGGYEQYF
NA NA TRBJ2-3 TRBV9 TGTGCCAGCAGCCCCCGTGGACCTAGCACAGATACGCAGTATTTT CASSPRGPSTDTQYF
many NA TRBJ2-3 TRBV19 TGTGCCAGTAGTATCAGGAGAACTAGCCCTAGCACAGATACGCAGTATTTT CASSIRRTSPSTDTQYF
many TRBD1 TRBJ2-7 TRBV9 TGTGCCAGCAGCGCCGGGACAGCCACCTACGAGCAGTACTTC CASSAGTATYEQYF
few NA TRBJ2-3 TRBV29-1 TGCAGCGTCCCGGACCGCCGCACAGATACGCAGTATTTT CSVPDRRTDTQYF
many NA TRBJ1-2 TRBV14 TGTGCCAGCAGCCAAGGTCGGGGCTATGGCTACACCTTC CASSQGRGYGYTF
NA NA TRBJ2-3 TRBV18 TGTGCCAGCTCACCCAGGGACACAGATACGCAGTATTTT CASSPRDTDTQYF
NA NA TRBJ1-3 TRBV6-5 TGTGCCAGCGGGGAACGATTCTCTGGAAACACCATATATTTT CASGERFSGNTIYF
many NA TRBJ1-4 TRBV5-6 TGTGCCAGCAGCCCCGACATATATAATGAAAAACTGTTTTTT CASSPDIYNEKLFF
many TRBD1 TRBJ1-2 TRBV29-1 TGCAGCGTTGAAGAATTCTTGGGACAGGATAACTATGGCTACACCTTC CSVEEFLGQDNYGYTF
few NA TRBJ1-5 TRBV19 TGTGCCAGTAGTATGGTAATCAATCAGCCCCAGCATTTT CASSMVINQPQHF
NA TRBD1 TRBJ2-3 TRBV13 TGTGCCAGCAGCTCAGAGGGATTAGAACAGGGGCGGACAGATACGCAGTATTTT CASSSEGLEQGRTDTQYF
many NA TRBJ1-4 TRBV14 TGTGCCAGCAGCCAAGATTTACGCTTCGGAAAACTGTTTTTT CASSQDLRFGKLFF